This TCR beta chain was captured in a study of T cell clonality in common variable immunodeficiency. Equal genomic DNA amounts from CVID and control samples were sequenced. Sequenced by immunoSEQ multiplex PCR; TCRdb stores in-frame clones only, minus some. The table lists about 26,000 clones, with no singletons. For at least one year, all CVID subjects received replacement immunoglobulin. General observations from the study: CVID subjects shared fewer TCRbeta clones than healthy controls did. What drives increased CVID clonality needs T cell subpopulation sequencing. In common variable immunodeficiency, TCR beta chains reportedly carried fewer deletions and N-nucleotide insertions.

CDR3 size: 15 residues. The V segment lost 6 bases and the J segment 1 base; nucleotides outside the gene matches: 8. Germline values: CDR1 LNHDA, CDR2 SQIVND (reference sequence). This clone was recorded many times. Antigen: not known. The read gets to within 3 residues of the CDR3 end, and the germline J gene fills in the rest. Sequencing was carried out using peripheral blood mononuclear cells. The chain links TRBV19 to TRBJ2-5; the match to TRBD2 covers 7 bases. The receptor was isolated from a human donor with common variable immunodeficiency. The DNA read from the CDR3 is TGTGCCAGTAGATCCTGGGGGACTACCCAAGAGACC. Translating gives CASRSWGTTQET. The whole CDR3 sequence reads CASRSWGTTQETQYF.